The TCR beta chain under discussion was sequenced for a study of identifying expanded T cells in peripheral blood. Study-wide results and limits: Approximately 2-week clone count variance significantly increased as total template count grew. Roughly 1.2 clones differed between technical replicates, versus around 15 and 18 over time.

Details on this clone: Its target is not known.

Assay: immunoSEQ multiplex PCR; the TCRdb copy retains only in-frame clones and omits some. The profile shows under 90,000 clones, approximately 90% of them singletons. The clonotype was recovered from a person aged 18 to 69 in good health. Source material: blood.

CDR3: CASSIGQKLFF. The CDR3 coding sequence is TGTGCCAGTAGTATTGGGCAAAAACTGTTTTTT. This rearrangement joins TRBV19 to TRBJ1-4; D is unclear. CDR1 and CDR2 (germline): LNHDA, SQIVND (reference sequence). V shed 3 bases and J shed 9 bases, with 5 bases lying between them. This CDR3 has 11 amino acids. Supplemented by reference TRBV19 and TRBJ1-4, the full variable domain reads DGGITQSPKYLFRKEGQNVTLSCEQNLNHDAMYWYRQDPGQGLRLIYYSQIVNDFQKGDIAEGYSVSREKKESFPLTVTSAQKNPTAFYLCASSIGQKLFFGSGTQLSVL.